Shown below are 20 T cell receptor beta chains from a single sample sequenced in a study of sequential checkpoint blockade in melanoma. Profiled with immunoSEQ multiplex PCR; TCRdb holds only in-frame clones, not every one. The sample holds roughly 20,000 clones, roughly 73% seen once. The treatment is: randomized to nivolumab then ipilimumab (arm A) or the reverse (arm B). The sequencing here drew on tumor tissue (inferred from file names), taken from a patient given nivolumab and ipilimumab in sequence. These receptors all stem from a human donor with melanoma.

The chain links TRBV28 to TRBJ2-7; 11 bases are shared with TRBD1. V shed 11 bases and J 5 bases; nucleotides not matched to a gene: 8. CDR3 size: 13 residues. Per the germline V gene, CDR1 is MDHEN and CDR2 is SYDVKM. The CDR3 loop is CAGGGQGAHEQYF. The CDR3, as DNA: TGTGCCGGGGGAGGACAGGGGGCCCACGAGCAGTACTTC.

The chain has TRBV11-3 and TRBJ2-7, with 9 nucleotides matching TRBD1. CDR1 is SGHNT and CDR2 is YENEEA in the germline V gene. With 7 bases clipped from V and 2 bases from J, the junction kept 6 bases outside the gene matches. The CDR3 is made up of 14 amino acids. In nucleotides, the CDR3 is TGTGCCAGCACCCAGACAGGGGGTCCCTACGAGCAGTACTTC. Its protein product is CASTQTGGPYEQYF.

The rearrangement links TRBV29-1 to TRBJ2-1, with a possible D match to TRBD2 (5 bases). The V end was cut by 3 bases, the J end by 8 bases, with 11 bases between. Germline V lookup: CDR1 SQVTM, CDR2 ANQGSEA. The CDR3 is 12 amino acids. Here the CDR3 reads CSVEGENDEQFF. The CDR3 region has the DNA TGCAGCGTTGAGGGAGAAAACGATGAGCAGTTCTTC.

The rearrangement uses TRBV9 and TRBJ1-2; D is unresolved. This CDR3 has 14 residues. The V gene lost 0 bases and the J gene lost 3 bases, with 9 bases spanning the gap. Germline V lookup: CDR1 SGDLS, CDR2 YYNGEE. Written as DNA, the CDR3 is TGTGCCAGCAGCGTAGGCGGGGTTGACTATGGCTACACCTTC. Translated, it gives CASSVGGVDYGYTF.

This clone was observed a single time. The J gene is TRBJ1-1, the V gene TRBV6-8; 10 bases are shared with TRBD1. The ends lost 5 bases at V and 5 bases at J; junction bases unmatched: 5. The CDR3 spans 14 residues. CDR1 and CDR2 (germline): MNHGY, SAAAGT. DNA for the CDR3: TGTGCCAGCAGTCGACAGGGGGCGAGGACTGAAGCTTTCTTT. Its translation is CASSRQGARTEAFF.

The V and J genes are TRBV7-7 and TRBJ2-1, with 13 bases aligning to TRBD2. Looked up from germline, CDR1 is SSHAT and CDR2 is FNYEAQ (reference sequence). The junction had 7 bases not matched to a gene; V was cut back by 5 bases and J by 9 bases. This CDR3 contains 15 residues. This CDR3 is CASSAGLAGVGEQFF. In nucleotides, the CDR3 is TGTGCCAGCAGCGCCGGACTAGCGGGAGTTGGTGAGCAGTTCTTC.

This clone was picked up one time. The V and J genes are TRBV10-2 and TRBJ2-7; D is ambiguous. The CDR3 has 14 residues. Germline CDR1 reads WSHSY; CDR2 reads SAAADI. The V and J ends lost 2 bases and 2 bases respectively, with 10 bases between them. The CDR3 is CASSEIWSTYEQYF. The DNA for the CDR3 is TGCGCCAGCAGTGAGATATGGTCCACCTACGAGCAGTACTTC.

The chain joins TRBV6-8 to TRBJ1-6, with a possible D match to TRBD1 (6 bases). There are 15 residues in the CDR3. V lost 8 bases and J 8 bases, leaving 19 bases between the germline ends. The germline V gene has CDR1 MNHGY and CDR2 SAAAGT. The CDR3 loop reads CASEDRFLMDSPLHF. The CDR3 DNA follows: TGTGCCAGCGAGGACAGATTTTTAATGGATTCACCCCTCCACTTT.

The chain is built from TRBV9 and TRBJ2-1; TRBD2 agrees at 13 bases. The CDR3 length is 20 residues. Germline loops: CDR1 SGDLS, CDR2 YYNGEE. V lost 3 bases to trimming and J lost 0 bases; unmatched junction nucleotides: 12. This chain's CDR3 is CASSGDWGLAGSSSYNEQFF. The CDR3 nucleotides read TGTGCCAGCAGCGGGGATTGGGGACTAGCGGGATCCTCCTCCTACAATGAGCAGTTCTTC.

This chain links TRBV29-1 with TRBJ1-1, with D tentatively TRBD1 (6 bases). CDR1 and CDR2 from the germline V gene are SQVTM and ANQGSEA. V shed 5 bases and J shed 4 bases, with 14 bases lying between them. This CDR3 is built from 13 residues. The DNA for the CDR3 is TGCAGCGTTACGGGGGGCGCGGCCACTGAAGCTTTCTTT. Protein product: CSVTGGAATEAFF.

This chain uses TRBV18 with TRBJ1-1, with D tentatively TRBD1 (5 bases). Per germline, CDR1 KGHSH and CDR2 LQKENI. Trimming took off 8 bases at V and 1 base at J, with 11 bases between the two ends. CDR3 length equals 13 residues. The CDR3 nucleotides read TGTGCCAGCACAACAGGCTCGAACACTGAAGCTTTCTTT. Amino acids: CASTTGSNTEAFF.

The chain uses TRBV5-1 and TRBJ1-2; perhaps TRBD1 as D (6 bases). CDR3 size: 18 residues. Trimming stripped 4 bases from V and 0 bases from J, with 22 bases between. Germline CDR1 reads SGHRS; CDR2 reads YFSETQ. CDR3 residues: CASSPGIGAPGANYGYTF. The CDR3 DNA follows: TGCGCCAGCAGCCCTGGAATAGGTGCGCCAGGGGCTAACTATGGCTACACCTTC. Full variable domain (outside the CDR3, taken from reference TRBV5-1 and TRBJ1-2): KAGVTQTPRYLIKTRGQQVTLSCSPISGHRSVSWYQQTPGQGLQFLFEYFSETQRNKGNFPGRFSGRQFSNSRSEMNVSTLELGDSALYLCASSPGIGAPGANYGYTFGSGTRLTVV.

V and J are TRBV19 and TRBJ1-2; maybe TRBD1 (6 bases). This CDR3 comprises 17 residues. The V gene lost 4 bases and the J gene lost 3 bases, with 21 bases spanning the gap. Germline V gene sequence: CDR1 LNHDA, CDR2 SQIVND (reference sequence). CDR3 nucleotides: TGTGCCAGTAGTAACCGGGTCCGCTGGGGGGGCGACTATGGCTACACCTTC. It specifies CASSNRVRWGGDYGYTF. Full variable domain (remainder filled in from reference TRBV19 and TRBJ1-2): DGGITQSPKYLFRKEGQNVTLSCEQNLNHDAMYWYRQDPGQGLRLIYYSQIVNDFQKGDIAEGYSVSREKKESFPLTVTSAQKNPTAFYLCASSNRVRWGGDYGYTFGSGTRLTVV.

The CDR3 sequence is CASRLTSGPTDTQYF. The DNA for the CDR3 is TGTGCCAGCAGGCTGACTAGCGGGCCAACAGATACGCAGTATTTT. V is TRBV6-8 and J is TRBJ2-3, with 10 bases fitting TRBD2. Trimming at V came to 6 bases and at J to 3 bases, leaving 6 bases not matched to a gene. The CDR3 has 15 amino acids. The germline gives CDR1 MNHGY, CDR2 SAAAGT.

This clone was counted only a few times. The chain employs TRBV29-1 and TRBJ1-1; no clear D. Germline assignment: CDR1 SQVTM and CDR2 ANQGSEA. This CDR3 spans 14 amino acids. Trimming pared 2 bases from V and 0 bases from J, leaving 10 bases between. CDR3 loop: CSVEPTNMNTEAFF. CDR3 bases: TGCAGCGTTGAACCGACAAATATGAACACTGAAGCTTTCTTT.

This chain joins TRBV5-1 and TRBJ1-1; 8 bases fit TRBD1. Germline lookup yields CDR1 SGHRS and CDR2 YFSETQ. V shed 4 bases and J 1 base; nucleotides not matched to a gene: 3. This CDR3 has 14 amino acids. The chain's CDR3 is CASSPGTGNTEAFF. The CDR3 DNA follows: TGCGCCAGCAGCCCCGGGACAGGGAACACTGAAGCTTTCTTT.

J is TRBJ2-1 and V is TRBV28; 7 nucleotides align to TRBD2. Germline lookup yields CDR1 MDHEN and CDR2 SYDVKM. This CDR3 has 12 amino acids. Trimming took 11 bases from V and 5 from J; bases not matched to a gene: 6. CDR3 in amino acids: CAGGGFHNEQFF. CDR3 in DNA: TGTGCCGGCGGGGGTTTCCACAATGAGCAGTTCTTC.

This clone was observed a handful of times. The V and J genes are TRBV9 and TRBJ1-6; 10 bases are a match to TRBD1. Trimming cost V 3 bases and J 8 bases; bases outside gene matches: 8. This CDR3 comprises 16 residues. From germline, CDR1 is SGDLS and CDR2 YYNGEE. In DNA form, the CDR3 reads TGTGCCAGCAGCGCCGCGACAGGGGGCTTGGATTCACCCCTCCACTTT. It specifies CASSAATGGLDSPLHF. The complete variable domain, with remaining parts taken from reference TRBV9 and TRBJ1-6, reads DSGVTQTPKHLITATGQRVTLRCSPRSGDLSVYWYQQSLDQGLQFLIQYYNGEERAKGNILERFSAQQFPDLHSELNLSSLELGDSALYFCASSAATGGLDSPLHFGNGTRLTVT.

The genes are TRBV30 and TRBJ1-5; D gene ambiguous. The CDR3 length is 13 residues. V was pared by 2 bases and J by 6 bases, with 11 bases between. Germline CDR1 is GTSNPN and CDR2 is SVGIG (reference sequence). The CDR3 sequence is CAWSPPAGQPQHF. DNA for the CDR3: TGTGCCTGGAGTCCACCGGCAGGTCAGCCCCAGCATTTT.

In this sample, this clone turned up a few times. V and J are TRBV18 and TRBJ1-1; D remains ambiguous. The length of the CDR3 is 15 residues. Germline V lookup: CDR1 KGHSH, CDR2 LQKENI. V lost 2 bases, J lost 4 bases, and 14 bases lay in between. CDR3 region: CASSPSRSEGTEAFF. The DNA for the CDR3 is TGTGCCAGCTCACCATCTCGTTCGGAGGGCACTGAAGCTTTCTTT. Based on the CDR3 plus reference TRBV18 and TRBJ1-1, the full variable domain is NAGVMQNPRHLVRRRGQEARLRCSPMKGHSHVYWYRQLPEEGLKFMVYLQKENIIDESGMPKERFSAEFPKEGPSILRIQQVVRGDSAAYFCASSPSRSEGTEAFFGQGTRLTVV.